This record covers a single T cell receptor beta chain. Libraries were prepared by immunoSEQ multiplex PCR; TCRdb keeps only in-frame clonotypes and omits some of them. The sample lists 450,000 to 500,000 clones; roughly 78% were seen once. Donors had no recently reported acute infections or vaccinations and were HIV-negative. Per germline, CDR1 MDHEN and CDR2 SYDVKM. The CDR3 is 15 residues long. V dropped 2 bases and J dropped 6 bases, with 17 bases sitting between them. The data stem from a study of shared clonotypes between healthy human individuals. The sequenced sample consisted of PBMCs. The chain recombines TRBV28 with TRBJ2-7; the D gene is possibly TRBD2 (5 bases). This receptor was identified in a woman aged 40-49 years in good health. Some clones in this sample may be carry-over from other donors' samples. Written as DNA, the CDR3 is TGTGCCAGCAGTTTACGACGCCTACTAGGGCTCGAGCAGTACTTC. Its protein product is CASSLRRLLGLEQYF.